This TCR beta chain originates from a study of technical replicates of blood from a handful of donors. Only in-frame clones appear in the TCRdb table, and some are missing; sequencing was by immunoSEQ multiplex PCR. This sample has roughly 70,000 clones; approximately 90% occur once, and the top ten carry around 0.37%. The sample taken for sequencing was T cells isolated from PBMCs. This receptor was identified in a human donor in good health.

CDR3 in amino acids: CASSDSWEADTQYF. CDR3 DNA: TGTGCCAGCAGTGACTCATGGGAGGCAGATACGCAGTATTTT. The rearrangement uses TRBV6-4 and TRBJ2-3; TRBD2 is a possible D gene (6 bases). The germline V gene has CDR1 MRHNA and CDR2 SNTAGT. With 0 bases removed from V and 4 bases from J, the gap between germline ends came to 8 bases. This CDR3 is 14 amino acids long.